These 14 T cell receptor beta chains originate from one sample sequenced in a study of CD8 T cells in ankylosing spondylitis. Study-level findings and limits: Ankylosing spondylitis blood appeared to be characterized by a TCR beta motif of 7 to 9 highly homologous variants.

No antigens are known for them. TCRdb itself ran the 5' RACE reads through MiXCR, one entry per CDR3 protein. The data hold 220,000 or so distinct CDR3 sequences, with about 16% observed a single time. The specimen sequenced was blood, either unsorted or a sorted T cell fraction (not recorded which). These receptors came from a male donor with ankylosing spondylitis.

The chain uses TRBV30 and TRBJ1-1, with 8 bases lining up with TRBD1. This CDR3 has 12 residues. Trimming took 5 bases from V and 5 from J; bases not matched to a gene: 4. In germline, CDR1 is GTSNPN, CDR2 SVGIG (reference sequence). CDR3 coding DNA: TGTGCCTGGGACAGGGGCGGAACTGAAGCTTTCTTT. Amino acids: CAWDRGGTEAFF.

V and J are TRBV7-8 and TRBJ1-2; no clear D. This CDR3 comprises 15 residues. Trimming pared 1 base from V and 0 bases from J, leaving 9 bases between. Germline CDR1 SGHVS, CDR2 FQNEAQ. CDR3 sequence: CASSLVAGTNYGYTF. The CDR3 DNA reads TGTGCCAGCAGCTTAGTCGCAGGAACTAACTATGGCTACACCTTC.

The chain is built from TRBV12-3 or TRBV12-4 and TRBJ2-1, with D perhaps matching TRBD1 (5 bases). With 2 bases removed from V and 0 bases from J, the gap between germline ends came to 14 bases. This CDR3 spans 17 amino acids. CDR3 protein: CASSLPLTASSYNEQFF. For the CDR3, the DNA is TGTGCCAGCAGTTTACCCCTGACAGCTAGCTCCTACAATGAGCAGTTCTTC.

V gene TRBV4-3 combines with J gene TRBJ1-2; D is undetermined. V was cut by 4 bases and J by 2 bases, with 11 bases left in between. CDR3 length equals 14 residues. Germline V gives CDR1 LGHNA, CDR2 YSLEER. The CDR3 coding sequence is TGCGCCAGCAGCCCCGGCGGGGTAAACTATGGCTACACCTTC. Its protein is CASSPGGVNYGYTF.

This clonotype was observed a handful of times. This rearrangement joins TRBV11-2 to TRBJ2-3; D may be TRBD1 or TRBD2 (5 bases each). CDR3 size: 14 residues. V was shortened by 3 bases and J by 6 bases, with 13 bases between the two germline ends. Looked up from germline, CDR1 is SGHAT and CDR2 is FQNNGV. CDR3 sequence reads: CASSFRGELDTQYF. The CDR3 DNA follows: TGTGCCAGCAGCTTTAGGGGAGAACTCGATACGCAGTATTTT.

Here the CDR3 DNA reads TGTGCCAGCAGCGTAGACACGAACACCGGGGAGCTGTTTTTT. This translates into CASSVDTNTGELFF. The J gene is TRBJ2-2, the V gene TRBV9; the D is unclear. The V end lost 0 bases, the J end lost 0 bases, and 3 bases lay between the germline ends. The CDR3 consists of 14 residues. Per the germline V gene, CDR1 is SGDLS and CDR2 is YYNGEE.

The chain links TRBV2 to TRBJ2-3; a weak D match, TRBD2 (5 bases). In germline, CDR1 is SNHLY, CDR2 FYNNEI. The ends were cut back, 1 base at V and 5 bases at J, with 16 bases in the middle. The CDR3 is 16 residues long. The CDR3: CASSEGVGGLRDTQYF. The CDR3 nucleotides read TGTGCCAGCAGTGAAGGAGTGGGCGGGCTCCGAGATACGCAGTATTTT.

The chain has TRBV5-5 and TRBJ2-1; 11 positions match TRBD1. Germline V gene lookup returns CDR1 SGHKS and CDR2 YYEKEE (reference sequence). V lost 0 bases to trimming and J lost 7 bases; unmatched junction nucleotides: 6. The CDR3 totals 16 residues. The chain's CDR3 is CASSLDLDRGPNEQFF. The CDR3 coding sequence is TGTGCCAGCAGCTTGGATCTGGACAGGGGGCCAAATGAGCAGTTCTTC.

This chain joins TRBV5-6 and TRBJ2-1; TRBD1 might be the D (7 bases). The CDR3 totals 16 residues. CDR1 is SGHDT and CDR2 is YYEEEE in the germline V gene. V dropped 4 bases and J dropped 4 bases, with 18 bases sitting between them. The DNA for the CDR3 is TGTGCCAGCAGCCCCAGGGGGGATTTGGGTTACAATGAGCAGTTCTTC. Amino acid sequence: CASSPRGDLGYNEQFF.

This CDR3 is CASSLGQGIYGYTF. The CDR3, as DNA: TGTGCCAGCAGCTTAGGGCAGGGGATATATGGCTACACCTTC. The chain links TRBV7-6 to TRBJ1-2; possibly TRBD1 for D (6 bases). V lost 1 base, J lost 5 bases, and 11 bases lay in between. This CDR3 spans 14 amino acids. CDR1 is SGHVS and CDR2 is FNYEAQ in the germline V gene.

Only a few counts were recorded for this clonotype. The CDR3 DNA reads TGTGCCAGCAGTTTAGGACTAGCTGCCAATGAGCAGTTCTTC. It codes for CASSLGLAANEQFF. The chain is built from TRBV12-3 or TRBV12-4 and TRBJ2-1, with 7 bases lining up with TRBD2. The J segment lost 6 bases and the V segment lost 1 base, leaving 3 bases of the junction unmatched. The CDR3 covers 14 residues.

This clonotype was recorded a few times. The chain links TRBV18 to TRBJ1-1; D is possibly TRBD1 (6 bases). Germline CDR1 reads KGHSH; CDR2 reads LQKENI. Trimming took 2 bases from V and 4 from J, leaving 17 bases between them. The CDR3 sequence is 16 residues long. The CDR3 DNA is TGTGCCAGCTCACCAACTTTCTTACAGGGCGGCACTGAAGCTTTCTTT. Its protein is CASSPTFLQGGTEAFF.

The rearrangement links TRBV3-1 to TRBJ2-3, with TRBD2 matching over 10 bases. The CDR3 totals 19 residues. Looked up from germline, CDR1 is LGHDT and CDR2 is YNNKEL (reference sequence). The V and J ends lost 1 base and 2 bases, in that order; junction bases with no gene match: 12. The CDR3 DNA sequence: TGTGCCAGCAGCCAAGTGCAGCGGGGGGGCCCGCACAACACAGATACGCAGTATTTT. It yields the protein CASSQVQRGGPHNTDTQYF.

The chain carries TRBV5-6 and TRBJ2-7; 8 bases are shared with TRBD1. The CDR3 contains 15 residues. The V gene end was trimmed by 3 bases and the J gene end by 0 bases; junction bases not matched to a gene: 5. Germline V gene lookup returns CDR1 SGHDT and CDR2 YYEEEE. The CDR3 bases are TGTGCCAGCAGCTGGCCCGACAGGGGCTCCTACGAGCAGTACTTC. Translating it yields CASSWPDRGSYEQYF.